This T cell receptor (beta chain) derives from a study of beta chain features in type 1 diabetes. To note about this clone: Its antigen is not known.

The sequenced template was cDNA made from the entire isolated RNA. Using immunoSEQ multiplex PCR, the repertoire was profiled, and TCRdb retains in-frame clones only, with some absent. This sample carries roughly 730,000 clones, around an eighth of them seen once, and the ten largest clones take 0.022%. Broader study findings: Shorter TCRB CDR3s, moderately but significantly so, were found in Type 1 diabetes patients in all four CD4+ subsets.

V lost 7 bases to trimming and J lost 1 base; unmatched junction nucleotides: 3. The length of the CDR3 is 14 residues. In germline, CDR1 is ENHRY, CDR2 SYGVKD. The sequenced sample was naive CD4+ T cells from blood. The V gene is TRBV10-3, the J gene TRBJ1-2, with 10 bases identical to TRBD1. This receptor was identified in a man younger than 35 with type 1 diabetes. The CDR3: CAITRTGGNYGYTF. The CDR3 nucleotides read TGTGCCATCACCCGGACAGGGGGTAACTATGGCTACACCTTC.